This T cell receptor beta chain was recorded in a study of cytomegalovirus exposure and HLA in healthy donors. With respect to this clone: The antigen remains unidentified.

Study results and caveats: TRBV6-2, TRBV6-3 and some other V segments were excluded as indistinguishable. The investigators catalogued 150 to 200 TCR beta chains as cytomegalovirus-associated.

The germline V gene encodes CDR1 MDHEN and CDR2 SYDVKM. V dropped 5 bases and J dropped 1 base, with 15 bases sitting between them. The CDR3 is 15 residues long. 13 Jbeta primers and 60 Vbeta primers were used for the PCR. TCRdb keeps only in-frame clones here, not all; method: immunoSEQ multiplex PCR. The sample lists about 170,000 clones, around three quarters seen once, with roughly 1.9% in the top ten. The rearrangement joins TRBV28 to TRBJ2-7; a weak D match, TRBD1 (5 bases). This TCR came from a woman in her thirties in good health and CMV-seropositive. Sequenced input: PBMCs. The CDR3, as DNA: TGTGCCAGCAGTGGGGCTAATACCCCATCCTACGAGCAGTACTTC. Protein sequence: CASSGANTPSYEQYF.